This TCR beta chain was recorded in a study of beta chain features in type 1 diabetes. Study results and limitations: Resolution of whether HLA type affects TCRB rearrangement was not achieved here. A moderate, significant TCRB CDR3 shortening appeared in type 1 diabetes across four CD4+ subsets. A greater similarity of naive, central memory and Treg TCRB repertoires was seen among patients than among healthy donors. For type 1 diabetes patients, VDJ junctions showed fewer insertions and more deletions.

The authors reverse transcribed all of the isolated RNA, so sequencing captured expressed TCRB transcripts. Assay: immunoSEQ multiplex PCR; the TCRdb copy retains only in-frame clones and omits some. Of under 850,000 clones in the sample, over 10% are singletons; the top ten hold about 0.02%. The collection from each donor was one heparinised blood draw averaging approximately 110 mL. This clone was seen only a few times. Antigen unknown. The specimen sequenced was naive CD4+ T cells from blood. The receptor's source is a man younger than 30 with type 1 diabetes.

DNA for the CDR3: TGTGCCACCAGCAGAGATGGATGGGGCGGCAATCAGCCCCAGCATTTT. It is translated as CATSRDGWGGNQPQHF. V and J are TRBV15 and TRBJ1-5; D is possibly TRBD1 (5 bases). This CDR3 has 16 residues. Germline V CDR1 and CDR2: LNHNV, YYDKDF (reference sequence). Trimming removed 0 bases at V and 2 bases at J, with 11 bases between.